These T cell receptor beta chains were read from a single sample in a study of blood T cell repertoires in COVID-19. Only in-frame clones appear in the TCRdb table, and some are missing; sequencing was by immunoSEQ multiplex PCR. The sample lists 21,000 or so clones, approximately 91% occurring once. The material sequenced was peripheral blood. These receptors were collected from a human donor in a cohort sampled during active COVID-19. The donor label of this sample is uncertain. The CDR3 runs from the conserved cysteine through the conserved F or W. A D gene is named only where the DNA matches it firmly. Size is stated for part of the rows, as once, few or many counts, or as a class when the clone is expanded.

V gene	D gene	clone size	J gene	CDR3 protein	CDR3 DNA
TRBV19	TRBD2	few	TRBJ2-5	CASRDHGAGGGQETQYF	TGTGCCAGTAGGGACCATGGCGCGGGCGGGGGGCAAGAGACCCAGTACTTC
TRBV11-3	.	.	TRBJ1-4	CASNKIGVGGKAEKLFF	TGTGCCAGCAACAAAATCGGAGTTGGGGGGAAGGCTGAAAAACTGTTTTTT
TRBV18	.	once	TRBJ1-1	CASSKTDMNTEAFF	TGTGCCAGCTCCAAGACAGATATGAACACTGAAGCTTTCTTT
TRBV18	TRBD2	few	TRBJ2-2	CASSPAGGPHAGELFF	TGTGCCAGCTCACCAGCGGGAGGGCCACACGCCGGGGAGCTGTTTTTT
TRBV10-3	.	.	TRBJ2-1	CAISESLDPVQFF	TGTGCCATCAGTGAGTCCCTAGACCCAGTGCAGTTCTTC
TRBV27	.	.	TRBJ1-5	CASSLEGRGNQPQHF	TGTGCCAGCAGTTTGGAGGGGCGCGGCAATCAGCCCCAGCATTTT
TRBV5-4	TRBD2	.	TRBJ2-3	CASRGLADTDTQYF	TGTGCCAGCAGGGGACTAGCGGACACAGATACGCAGTATTTT
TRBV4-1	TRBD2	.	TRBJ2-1	CASSQPLAVYNEQFF	TGCGCCAGCAGCCAACCACTAGCGGTCTACAATGAGCAGTTCTTC
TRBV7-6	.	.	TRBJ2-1	CASSLRSALAEGGNEQFF	TGTGCCAGCAGCTTGCGGTCCGCGCTAGCGGAGGGGGGGAATGAGCAGTTCTTC
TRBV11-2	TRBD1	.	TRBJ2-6	CASSGQGISGANVLTF	TGTGCCAGCAGCGGACAGGGAATCTCTGGGGCCAACGTCCTGACTTTC
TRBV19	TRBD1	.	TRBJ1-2	CASSLDRGVSNYGYTF	TGTGCCAGTAGTTTGGACAGGGGAGTTTCTAACTATGGCTACACCTTC
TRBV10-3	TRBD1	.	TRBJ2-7	CAISKTGTAAYEQYF	TGTGCCATCAGTAAAACCGGGACAGCAGCCTACGAGCAGTACTTC
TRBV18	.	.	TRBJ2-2	CASSSTGPNTGELFF	TGTGCCAGCTCATCGACAGGACCTAACACCGGGGAGCTGTTTTTT
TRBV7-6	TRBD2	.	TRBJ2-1	CASSPRGTGTSSNEQFF	TGTGCCAGCAGCCCGAGGGGGACCGGGACTAGCTCCAATGAGCAGTTCTTC
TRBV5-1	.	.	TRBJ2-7	CASSPPGYEQYF	TGCGCCAGCAGCCCGCCCGGGTACGAGCAGTACTTC
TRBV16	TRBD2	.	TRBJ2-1	CASSPIGRASYNEQFF	TGTGCCAGCAGCCCGATAGGGAGGGCCTCCTACAATGAGCAGTTCTTC
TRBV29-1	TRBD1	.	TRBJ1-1	CSVEDRGQGTEAFF	TGCAGCGTTGAAGACAGGGGGCAGGGAACTGAAGCTTTCTTT
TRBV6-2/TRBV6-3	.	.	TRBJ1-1	CASSYGGARTEAFF	TGTGCCAGCAGTTACGGGGGGGCGAGAACTGAAGCTTTCTTT
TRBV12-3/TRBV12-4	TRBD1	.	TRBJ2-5	CASRRRGETQYF	TGTGCCAGCAGACGCAGGGGGGAGACCCAGTACTTC
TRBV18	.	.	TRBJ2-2	CASSAQKNTGELFF	TGTGCCAGCTCAGCCCAGAAAAACACCGGGGAGCTGTTTTTT
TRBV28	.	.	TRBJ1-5	CASSLLFGPQHF	TGTGCCAGCAGTTTACTCTTCGGGCCCCAGCATTTT
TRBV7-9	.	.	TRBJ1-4	CASSLARETATNEKLFF	TGTGCCAGCAGCTTAGCCCGGGAGACAGCAACTAATGAAAAACTGTTTTTT
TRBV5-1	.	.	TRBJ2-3	CASSSGGAPSTDTQYF	TGCGCCAGCAGCTCAGGAGGGGCTCCTAGCACAGATACGCAGTATTTT
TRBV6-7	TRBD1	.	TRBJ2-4	CASRRGLAKNIQYF	TGTGCCAGCAGGAGGGGGCTAGCCAAAAACATTCAGTACTTC
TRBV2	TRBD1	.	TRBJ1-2	CASTDRQGLLSYTF	TGTGCCAGCACCGACAGACAGGGTCTCCTTTCCTACACCTTC
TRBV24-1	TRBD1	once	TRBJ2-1	CATSEWGTAYNEQFF	TGTGCCACCAGTGAGTGGGGGACAGCTTACAATGAGCAGTTCTTC
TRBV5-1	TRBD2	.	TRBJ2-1	CASSSTSGTYNEQFF	TGCGCCAGCAGCTCAACTAGCGGCACTTACAATGAGCAGTTCTTC
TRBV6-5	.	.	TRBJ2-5	CASTQQQETQYF	TGTGCCAGCACACAGCAGCAAGAGACCCAGTACTTC
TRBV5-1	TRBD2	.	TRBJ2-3	CASSLGTSGSTDTQYF	TGCGCCAGCAGCTTGGGGACTAGCGGGAGTACAGATACGCAGTATTTT
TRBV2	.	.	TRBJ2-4	CASTGHRAAKNIQYF	TGTGCCAGCACCGGGCACAGGGCTGCCAAAAACATTCAGTACTTC
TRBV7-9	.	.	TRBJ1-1	CASSIPMNTEAFF	TGTGCCAGCAGCATCCCCATGAACACTGAAGCTTTCTTT
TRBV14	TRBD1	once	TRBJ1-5	CASSHPRQGDQPQHF	TGTGCCAGCAGCCACCCACGACAGGGAGATCAGCCCCAGCATTTT
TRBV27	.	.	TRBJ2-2	CASSLRVTDQNTGELFF	TGTGCCAGCAGTTTAAGGGTGACAGATCAAAACACCGGGGAGCTGTTTTTT
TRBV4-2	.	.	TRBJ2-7	CASSQDRGAVLYEQYF	TGTGCCAGCAGCCAAGATCGTGGGGCGGTTCTGTACGAGCAGTACTTC
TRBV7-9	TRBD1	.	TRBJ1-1	CASSPDRGMNTEAFF	TGTGCCAGCAGTCCCGACAGGGGGATGAACACTGAAGCTTTCTTT
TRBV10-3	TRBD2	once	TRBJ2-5	CAISSGLAGGETQYF	TGTGCCATCAGTTCGGGACTAGCGGGAGGTGAGACCCAGTACTTC
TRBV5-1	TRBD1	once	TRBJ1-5	CASSSGTGGVNQPQHF	TGCGCCAGCAGCTCCGGGACAGGGGGCGTAAATCAGCCCCAGCATTTT
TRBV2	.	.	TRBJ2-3	CASIRRDPTDTQYF	TGTGCCAGCATTCGGCGGGATCCCACAGATACGCAGTATTTT
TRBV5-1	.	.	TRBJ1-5	CARRTGAGDQPQHF	TGCGCCAGAAGGACCGGCGCCGGGGATCAGCCCCAGCATTTT
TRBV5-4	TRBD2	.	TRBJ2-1	CASSSPGTSAYNEQFF	TGTGCCAGCAGCTCCCCTGGGACTAGCGCCTACAATGAGCAGTTCTTC
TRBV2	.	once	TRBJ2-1	CASSDRRGNEQFF	TGTGCCAGCAGTGATAGGAGGGGCAATGAGCAGTTCTTC
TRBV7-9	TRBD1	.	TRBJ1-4	CASSFRTGDGEKLFF	TGTGCCAGCAGCTTTAGGACAGGGGACGGTGAAAAACTGTTTTTT
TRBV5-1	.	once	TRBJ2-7	CASSSPDTYEQYF	TGCGCCAGCAGCTCCCCAGATACCTACGAGCAGTACTTC
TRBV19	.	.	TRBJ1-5	CASTLDSPDSNQPQHF	TGTGCCAGCACCCTGGACAGTCCCGATAGCAATCAGCCCCAGCATTTT
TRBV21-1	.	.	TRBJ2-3	CASGGAGGDTQYF	TGTGCCAGCGGTGGGGCAGGGGGAGATACGCAGTATTTT
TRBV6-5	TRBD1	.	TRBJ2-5	CASSYARQGYETQYF	TGTGCCAGCAGTTACGCGCGACAGGGGTACGAGACCCAGTACTTC
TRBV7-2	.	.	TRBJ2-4	CASSLLWGGNIQYF	TGTGCCAGCAGCTTATTATGGGGGGGCAACATTCAGTACTTC
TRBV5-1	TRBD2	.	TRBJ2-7	CASSAGLASEQYF	TGCGCCAGCAGCGCGGGACTAGCGAGCGAGCAGTACTTC
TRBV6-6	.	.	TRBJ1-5	CASSYSNRSNQPQHF	TGTGCCAGCAGTTACTCGAACAGAAGCAATCAGCCCCAGCATTTT
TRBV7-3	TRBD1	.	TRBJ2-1	CASSLTGSNEQFF	TGTGCCAGCAGCTTGACAGGGTCAAATGAGCAGTTCTTC
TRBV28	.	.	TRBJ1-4	CASSFQEKLFF	TGTGCCAGCAGTTTCCAAGAAAAACTGTTTTTT
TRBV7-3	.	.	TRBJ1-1	CASSLRQNTEAFF	TGTGCCAGCAGCTTAAGACAGAACACTGAAGCTTTCTTT
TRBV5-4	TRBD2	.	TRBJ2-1	CASSPRTSGSIYEQFF	TGTGCCAGCAGCCCGAGGACTAGCGGGAGCATCTATGAGCAGTTCTTC